The 32 T cell receptor beta chains in this list originate from one sample, sequenced in a study of long-term antiretroviral therapy in people with HIV. Sequencing used immunoSEQ v3.0 at survey level. Sequenced by immunoSEQ multiplex PCR; TCRdb stores in-frame clones only, minus some. The profile covers around 20,000 clones, with roughly 84% appearing a single time and 6.5% to 10% taken by the ten largest. This material consisted of unsorted PBMCs, taken 0.2 years before starting antiretroviral therapy. Every receptor here comes from a man aged 18-30 years with HIV.

V gene TRBV7-3 combines with J gene TRBJ2-7; maybe TRBD2 (6 bases). V was trimmed by 2 bases and J by 3 bases, leaving 11 bases between them. The germline gives CDR1 SGHTA, CDR2 FQGTGA. CDR3 length: 14 residues. The CDR3 DNA is TGTGCCAGCAGCTTAGGAGGGGCGATCTACGAGCAGTACTTC. Its translation is CASSLGGAIYEQYF.

The chain has TRBV15 and TRBJ2-1; unclear D gene. Germline V lookup: CDR1 LNHNV, CDR2 YYDKDF (reference sequence). This CDR3 is built from 13 residues. Trimming cost V 3 bases and J 7 bases, with 10 bases left between them. The CDR3 loop is CATSSLNPNEQFF. CDR3 nucleotides: TGTGCCACCAGCAGCCTTAATCCGAATGAGCAGTTCTTC.

This chain uses TRBV6-5 with TRBJ2-7; 11 bases fit TRBD1. Losses at the gene ends were 6 bases for V and 7 bases for J; bases not matched to a gene: 5. This CDR3 comprises 13 residues. Germline V lookup: CDR1 MNHEY, CDR2 SVGAGI. CDR3 amino acids: CASSPRDRGEQYF. Written as DNA, the CDR3 is TGTGCCAGCAGCCCCCGGGACAGGGGGGAGCAGTACTTC.

In this sample, this clone turned up once. The chain joins TRBV2 to TRBJ2-7; 8 bases are a match to TRBD1. The germline V gene has CDR1 SNHLY and CDR2 FYNNEI. The CDR3 spans 13 residues. Losses at the gene ends were 10 bases for V and 1 base for J; bases not matched to a gene: 6. This chain's CDR3 is CAITDRASYEQYF. DNA for the CDR3: TGTGCCATTACGGACAGGGCTTCCTACGAGCAGTACTTC.

J is TRBJ1-5 and V is TRBV6-5, with a weak D call TRBD1 (5 bases). V was shortened by 2 bases and J by 6 bases, with 11 bases between the two germline ends. The length of the CDR3 is 14 residues. Per the germline V gene, CDR1 is MNHEY and CDR2 is SVGAGI. This CDR3 is CASSYGLGGQPQHF. CDR3 bases: TGTGCCAGCAGTTACGGCCTCGGGGGTCAGCCCCAGCATTTT.

The J gene is TRBJ2-1, the V gene TRBV7-2; 8 bases match TRBD2. The CDR3 totals 15 residues. Germline CDR1 is SGHTA and CDR2 is FQGNSA. V lost 5 bases to trimming and J lost 8 bases; unmatched junction nucleotides: 11. Here the CDR3 reads CASSPPGLGLDEQFF. CDR3 sequence (DNA): TGTGCCAGCAGCCCACCGGGACTAGGTCTTGATGAGCAGTTCTTC.

The DNA of the CDR3 is TGTGCCAGCAGCGTAAGCGGGAGCGGGGAGCAGTTCTTC. It is translated as CASSVSGSGEQFF. The V gene is TRBV9, the J gene TRBJ2-1, with 8 bases lining up with TRBD2. V trimming: 1 base; J trimming: 10 bases; junction bases outside the gene matches: 4. In germline, CDR1 is SGDLS, CDR2 YYNGEE. The CDR3 has 13 amino acids.

V gene TRBV5-6 combines with J gene TRBJ2-1, with unresolved D. V shed 2 bases and J shed 7 bases, with 10 bases lying between them. In germline, CDR1 is SGHDT, CDR2 YYEEEE. The CDR3 is 13 amino acids. The CDR3 sequence is CASSLDAGNEQFF. The CDR3 region has the DNA TGTGCCAGCAGCTTAGACGCTGGGAATGAGCAGTTCTTC.

The sample holds a few counts of this clone. Other nucleotide sequences in the sample specify the same CDR3. The rearrangement uses TRBV7-9 and TRBJ2-4; D is ambiguous. CDR1 is SEHNR and CDR2 is FQNEAQ in the germline V gene (reference sequence). The CDR3 loop spans 15 amino acids. Trimming removed 2 bases from V and 0 bases from J, with 8 bases in between. CDR3 amino acids: CASSLPGLAKNIQYF. The CDR3 DNA reads as TGTGCCAGCAGCTTACCAGGCCTAGCCAAAAACATTCAGTACTTC.

The chain uses TRBV29-1 and TRBJ2-1; perhaps D is TRBD1 or TRBD2 (6 bases each). CDR3 length equals 12 residues. Trimming cost V 6 bases and J 9 bases, with 15 bases left between them. The V gene's germline CDR1 is SQVTM and CDR2 ANQGSEA. The CDR3 here is CSVQRRGLEQFF. In nucleotides, the CDR3 is TGCAGCGTACAGCGCAGGGGACTTGAGCAGTTCTTC.

This clone was observed a single time. J is TRBJ2-1 and V is TRBV9; D possibly corresponds to TRBD2 (5 bases). With 4 bases removed from V and 1 base from J, the gap between germline ends came to 12 bases. This CDR3 region has 15 residues. The V gene's germline CDR1 is SGDLS and CDR2 YYNGEE. The CDR3 coding sequence is TGTGCCAGCAGCCATACAGCGGATTCCTACAATGAGCAGTTCTTC. Its translation: CASSHTADSYNEQFF.

The V gene is TRBV5-6, the J gene TRBJ2-7; 9 bases line up with TRBD2. The CDR3 has 16 amino acids. The V gene end was trimmed by 0 bases and the J gene end by 1 base; junction bases not matched to a gene: 5. Germline V CDR1 and CDR2: SGHDT, YYEEEE. The CDR3 nucleotides read TGTGCCAGCAGCTTGGGGGGACTAGCCAGATCCTACGAGCAGTACTTC. This encodes CASSLGGLARSYEQYF.

This chain uses TRBV11-2 with TRBJ2-1; 8 bases match TRBD1. This CDR3 spans 15 amino acids. Germline V gene lookup returns CDR1 SGHAT and CDR2 FQNNGV. The J segment lost 6 bases and the V segment lost 5 bases, leaving 9 bases of the junction unmatched. The CDR3 sequence is CASSHFRGRPNEQFF. CDR3 in DNA: TGTGCCAGCAGCCATTTCAGGGGGCGACCCAATGAGCAGTTCTTC.

This clone was seen a few times. The chain couples TRBV30 to TRBJ2-1, with 13 bases aligning to TRBD2. CDR1 GTSNPN and CDR2 SVGIG come from the germline V gene (reference sequence). Germline trimming cut 5 bases from V and 3 bases from J; bases unmatched to any gene: 4. The CDR3 contains 15 residues. CDR3 amino acids: CAWDRLAGGYNEQFF. CDR3 DNA: TGTGCCTGGGATCGACTAGCGGGAGGCTACAATGAGCAGTTCTTC. Looking up the rest from reference TRBV30 and TRBJ2-1 gives the full variable domain: SQTIHQWPATLVQPVGSPLSLECTVEGTSNPNLYWYRQAAGRGLQLLFYSVGIGQISSEVPQNLSASRPQDRQFILSSKKLLLSDSGFYLCAWDRLAGGYNEQFFGPGTRLTVL.

V usage is TRBV4-1 and J usage is TRBJ1-1; no clear D. This CDR3 spans 14 amino acids. Germline V gives CDR1 MGHRA, CDR2 YSYEKL. V dropped 0 bases and J dropped 10 bases, with 15 bases sitting between them. CDR3 residues: CASSQDRETLGAFF. CDR3 bases: TGCGCCAGCAGCCAAGATCGGGAGACGCTCGGAGCTTTCTTT.

The rearrangement joins TRBV15 to TRBJ1-2, with unresolved D. V lost 2 bases and J 7 bases, leaving 14 bases between the germline ends. CDR3 length: 14 residues. Per germline, CDR1 LNHNV and CDR2 YYDKDF (reference sequence). The CDR3 region has the DNA TGTGCCACCAGCAGATCCGTCGGGTTGGGTGGCTACACCTTC. Protein: CATSRSVGLGGYTF.

The chain recombines TRBV10-3 with TRBJ2-2; D might be TRBD2 (5 bases). The CDR3 runs 12 residues. The V end lost 10 bases, the J end lost 4 bases, and 10 bases lay between the germline ends. Per germline, CDR1 ENHRY and CDR2 SYGVKD. CDR3 in DNA: TGTGCCACAAGAAGCGGCACCGGGGAGCTGTTTTTT. Translating it yields CATRSGTGELFF.

V and J are TRBV6-5 and TRBJ2-7; possible D gene TRBD1, 6 bases. Germline CDR1 is MNHEY and CDR2 is SVGAGI. This CDR3 region has 16 residues. The ends were cut back, 0 bases at V and 7 bases at J, with 19 bases in the middle. The CDR3 DNA sequence: TGTGCCAGCAGTTACTCAGCGGACAGCTATCTACTGGAGCAGTACTTC. Amino acid sequence: CASSYSADSYLLEQYF.

V and J are TRBV5-6 and TRBJ2-3; 9 bases line up with TRBD1. The CDR3 consists of 13 residues. With 3 bases clipped from V and 4 bases from J, the junction kept 0 bases outside the gene matches. Germline V CDR1 and CDR2: SGHDT, YYEEEE. The CDR3 region has the DNA TGTGCCAGCAGCTGGACAGGGGCAGATACGCAGTATTTT. Amino acids: CASSWTGADTQYF.

The chain couples TRBV6-5 to TRBJ1-1; 9 bases fit TRBD1. This CDR3 region has 14 residues. Germline CDR1 and CDR2: MNHEY and SVGAGI. After removal of 7 bases from V and 6 bases from J, the junction contained 9 bases not matched to a gene. Here the CDR3 reads CASTQDRGRAEAFF. The DNA of the CDR3 is TGTGCCAGCACCCAGGACAGGGGAAGAGCTGAAGCTTTCTTT.

This chain links TRBV7-9 with TRBJ2-5, with 10 bases lining up with TRBD2. With 5 bases clipped from V and 9 bases from J, the junction kept 9 bases outside the gene matches. Germline V gene sequence: CDR1 SEHNR, CDR2 FQNEAQ (reference sequence). This CDR3 region has 14 residues. The CDR3 coding sequence is TGTGCCAGCAGCAAAGATAGCGGGGGGAAGGCCCAGTACTTC. Its translation: CASSKDSGGKAQYF.

V gene TRBV6-6 combines with J gene TRBJ1-4; 9 bases are a match to TRBD1. Germline lookup yields CDR1 MNHNY and CDR2 SVGAGI (reference sequence). Trimming cost V 4 bases and J 6 bases; bases outside gene matches: 9. There are 16 residues in the CDR3. The CDR3 is CASSSTGGQGDEKLFF. The DNA for the CDR3 is TGTGCCAGCAGTTCGACAGGGGGTCAGGGGGATGAAAAACTGTTTTTT.

This clone occurred a few times. This chain links TRBV6-6 with TRBJ2-4, with 8 positions matching TRBD1. V dropped 4 bases and J dropped 8; count of bases not matched to a gene: 7. This CDR3 spans 14 amino acids. Germline V gene lookup returns CDR1 MNHNY and CDR2 SVGAGI (reference sequence). CDR3 region: CASSLSGGADIQYF. CDR3 DNA sequence: TGTGCCAGCAGTTTATCAGGGGGCGCGGACATTCAGTACTTC.

This chain connects TRBV9 to TRBJ1-1; D call uncertain. Deletions cut 3 bases from V and 3 bases from J, with 9 bases between. CDR1 and CDR2 from the germline V gene are SGDLS and YYNGEE. This CDR3 is 13 amino acids long. In nucleotides, the CDR3 is TGTGCCAGCAGCGCGGAAGGATACACTGAAGCTTTCTTT. It yields the protein CASSAEGYTEAFF.

The chain combines TRBV6-6 with TRBJ2-7; no definite D call. V was shortened by 0 bases and J by 5 bases, with 17 bases between the two germline ends. This CDR3 region has 16 residues. The germline gives CDR1 MNHNY, CDR2 SVGAGI (reference sequence). CDR3 sequence (DNA): TGTGCCAGCAGTTACTCCCGAGGCCCGGGCCGCGACGAGCAGTACTTC. Translating gives CASSYSRGPGRDEQYF.

This chain links TRBV30 with TRBJ1-5; 8 positions agree with TRBD1. The J segment lost 5 bases and the V segment lost 1 base, leaving 7 bases of the junction unmatched. The CDR3 is 15 amino acids. The germline CDR1 and CDR2 sequences are GTSNPN and SVGIG (reference sequence). CDR3 amino acids: CAWSAGQGGYQPQHF. The CDR3 DNA follows: TGTGCCTGGAGTGCCGGACAGGGAGGGTATCAGCCCCAGCATTTT.

This chain joins TRBV7-6 and TRBJ2-7; the D gene is possibly TRBD1 (5 bases). CDR3 size: 14 residues. V was clipped by 0 bases and J by 2 bases, with 8 bases between them. Per the germline V gene, CDR1 is SGHVS and CDR2 is FNYEAQ. CDR3 nucleotide sequence: TGTGCCAGCAGCTTAGCGCTGGGGCCCTACGAGCAGTACTTC. Protein: CASSLALGPYEQYF.

The J gene is TRBJ2-3, the V gene TRBV6-5; TRBD2 aligns across 11 bases. Germline V gene sequence: CDR1 MNHEY, CDR2 SVGAGI. The V segment lost 10 bases and the J segment 4 bases; nucleotides outside the gene matches: 7. The length of the CDR3 is 14 residues. CDR3 sequence: CATHLAGGADTQYF. CDR3 bases: TGTGCCACCCACCTAGCGGGAGGCGCAGATACGCAGTATTTT.

The table lists this clone with a count of one. The rearrangement links TRBV11-2 to TRBJ2-7; D is possibly TRBD2 (7 bases). The V gene lost 2 bases and the J gene lost 4 bases, with 15 bases spanning the gap. CDR3 size: 15 residues. The V gene's germline CDR1 is SGHAT and CDR2 FQNNGV. CDR3 protein: CASSLTGGAGYEQYF. CDR3 nucleotide sequence: TGTGCCAGCAGCTTAACTGGGGGGGCGGGATACGAGCAGTACTTC.

The chain carries TRBV6-1 and TRBJ2-6, with TRBD1 matching 7 bases. V was clipped by 6 bases and J by 3 bases; unmatched bases: 5. CDR1 and CDR2 from the germline V gene are MNHNS and SASEGT. This CDR3 spans 15 amino acids. CDR3 protein: CASRVQGLGANVLTF. In DNA, the CDR3 is TGTGCCAGCAGGGTACAGGGGCTTGGGGCCAACGTCCTGACTTTC.

CDR3 DNA: TGTGCCACCAGCAGAGAGGGGGTAAGCGGTCGGTCCTACGAGCAGTACTTC. Its translation: CATSREGVSGRSYEQYF. The chain carries TRBV15 and TRBJ2-7, with D possibly called TRBD1 or TRBD2 (5 bases each). Trimming left V 0 bases short and J 1 base short, with 16 bases between. CDR3 length equals 17 residues. Germline assignment: CDR1 LNHNV and CDR2 YYDKDF (reference sequence).

The chain links TRBV11-2 to TRBJ1-2; D perhaps matches TRBD1 (5 bases). Germline V gives CDR1 SGHAT, CDR2 FQNNGV. The CDR3 covers 13 residues. V was cut by 1 base and J by 7 bases, with 10 bases left in between. CDR3 in amino acids: CASSLAGLAGYTF. The CDR3 DNA reads as TGTGCCAGCAGCTTAGCAGGGCTGGCTGGCTACACCTTC.